A single sample gave rise to the 3 T cell receptor beta chains below, sequenced in a study of T cell repertoires in cytomegalovirus infection. TCRdb recomputed calls from the reads with MiXCR, one row per CDR3 protein. The sample yields 830,000 or so distinct CDR3 sequences, about 30% seen once. The antigens of these receptors remain unknown. Sequenced here: cultured CD8+ T cells from PBMCs, sampled from culture after CMV antigen stimulation. Source of these receptors: a human donor in good health (CMV status not recorded). Some clones in this sample may be carry-over from other donors' samples.

The CDR3: CASRLGGPNTEAFF. The CDR3 DNA follows: TGTGCCAGCCGTCTGGGGGGGCCGAACACTGAAGCTTTCTTT. This chain joins TRBV27 and TRBJ1-1, with a weak D call TRBD1 (6 bases). CDR3 length: 14 residues. Per the germline V gene, CDR1 is MNHEY and CDR2 is SMNVEV (reference sequence). Trimming pared 8 bases from V and 1 base from J, leaving 14 bases between.

V usage is TRBV28 and J usage is TRBJ1-5, with D perhaps matching TRBD1 (5 bases). The CDR3 is 16 residues long. Germline lookup yields CDR1 MDHEN and CDR2 SYDVKM. The V gene lost 7 bases and the J gene lost 2 bases, with 18 bases spanning the gap. CDR3 DNA: TGTGCCAGCATCCTTGGGCAGGACACTCGCAATCAGCCCCAGCATTTT. Its protein product is CASILGQDTRNQPQHF.

This clonotype was recorded many times. The V gene is TRBV7-9, the J gene TRBJ1-1; TRBD1 matches at 12 bases. This CDR3 is 18 amino acids long. V lost 4 bases to trimming and J lost 0 bases; unmatched junction nucleotides: 9. The germline gives CDR1 SEHNR, CDR2 FQNEAQ (reference sequence). For the CDR3, the DNA is TGTGCCAGCAGCTCAGACCGGGACAGGGGGCCTATGAACACTGAAGCTTTCTTT. Its protein is CASSSDRDRGPMNTEAFF.